Presented here are 23 T cell receptor beta chains from one specimen sequenced in a study of breast tumors, draining lymph nodes, adjacent tissues. TCRdb called the multiplex PCR reads again in MiXCR, with one record for every CDR3 protein. The sample has 150,000 to 200,000 distinct CDR3 sequences; 33% are singletons. Samples came from axillary lymph nodes draining the breast cancer. The specimen was axillary lymph node tissue. These receptors were obtained from a female donor with breast cancer. Some clones in this sample may be carry-over from other donors' samples.

The chain is built from TRBV15 and TRBJ2-2; D might be TRBD1 (6 bases). Germline assignment: CDR1 LNHNV and CDR2 YYDKDF (reference sequence). CDR3 length: 14 amino acids. V was clipped by 3 bases and J by 6 bases, with 11 bases between them. CDR3 loop: CATSSLRGAGELFF. The CDR3 nucleotides are TGTGCCACCAGCAGCCTCAGGGGTGCCGGGGAGCTGTTTTTT.

This clonotype was found many times. J is TRBJ2-1 and V is TRBV5-6; no clear D gene. V lost 0 bases, J lost 5 bases, and 9 bases lay in between. This CDR3 contains 14 residues. CDR1 and CDR2 from the germline V gene are SGHDT and YYEEEE. The CDR3 nucleotides read TGTGCCAGCAGCTTGGCGCTAGGGCACAATGAGCAGTTCTTC. Translating gives CASSLALGHNEQFF.

At least ten counts were recorded for this clonotype. The V and J genes are TRBV9 and TRBJ2-5; D may be TRBD1 (6 bases). Trimming pared 0 bases from V and 3 bases from J, leaving 6 bases between. This CDR3 contains 13 residues. Germline CDR1 is SGDLS and CDR2 is YYNGEE. CDR3 amino acids: CASSVGQEETQYF. The CDR3 region has the DNA TGTGCCAGCAGCGTAGGACAGGAAGAGACCCAGTACTTC.

A remark on this clonotype: A much more abundant neighbour one base away suggests this may be a read error. J is TRBJ1-3 and V is TRBV18; D is perhaps TRBD1 (6 bases). Germline CDR1 and CDR2: KGHSH and LQKENI. The CDR3 totals 16 residues. The chain's CDR3 is CASSPRGRQIGNTICF. The CDR3 DNA follows: TGTGCCAGCTCACCCAGGGGACGGCAGATTGGAAACACCATATGTTTT.

As DNA, the CDR3 is TGTGCCAGCAGAGAACTAGCGGGAGTTTCACCCCTCCACTTT. The encoded protein is CASRELAGVSPLHF. This chain links TRBV2 with TRBJ1-6, with D unclear. The V gene lost 6 bases and the J gene lost 9 bases, with 15 bases spanning the gap. This CDR3 is built from 14 residues. In germline, CDR1 is SNHLY, CDR2 FYNNEI.

This clonotype was seen just once. The chain couples TRBV29-1 to TRBJ2-3; D ambiguous. The CDR3 is made up of 12 amino acids. V was shortened by 8 bases and J by 1 base, with 10 bases between the two germline ends. Germline CDR1 and CDR2: SQVTM and ANQGSEA. The CDR3 nucleotides read TGCAGCTTGGATGGGGGCACAGATACGCAGTATTTT. Residues: CSLDGGTDTQYF.

This clonotype appeared a few times. This may be a read error, as it is one base from a much larger clone. This sequence joins TRBV7-3 and TRBJ2-1; 12 nucleotides match TRBD2. From germline, CDR1 is SGHTA and CDR2 FQGTGA. The CDR3 contains 17 residues. The trim removed 5 bases at V and 11 bases at J, leaving 16 bases unmatched. The CDR3 DNA follows: TGTGCCAGCAGCCCCTCCTACCTAGCGGGAGGGACCAGTCAGCAGTTCTTC. This translates into CASSPSYLAGGTSQQFF. Full variable domain (missing parts from reference TRBV7-3 and TRBJ2-1): GAGVSQTPSNKVTEKGKYVELRCDPISGHTALYWYRQSLGQGPEFLIYFQGTGAADDSGLPNDRFFAVRPEGSVSTLKIQRTERGDSAVYLCASSPSYLAGGTSQQFFGPGTRLTVL.

Remarks on this clonotype: One junction end does not reproduce the germline sequence, and a read error may be involved. The chain has TRBV15 and TRBJ1-3; TRBD1 might be the D (5 bases). Germline values: CDR1 LNHNV, CDR2 YYDKDF (reference sequence). The CDR3 sequence is 18 residues long. The CDR3: CATSKTWPGILSGNTIYF. CDR3 nucleotide sequence: TGTGCCACCAGCAAAACCTGGCCAGGGATTCTCTCTGGAAACACCATATATTTC.

A few counts support this clonotype. V gene TRBV20-1 combines with J gene TRBJ1-1; D gene uncertain. Between the trimmed V and J ends, which lost 0 bases and 4 bases, there was a span of 15 bases. The germline gives CDR1 DFQATT, CDR2 SNEGSKA (reference sequence). The CDR3 is made up of 15 amino acids. The CDR3 DNA reads as TGCAGTGCTAGAGACGAGGTCAGGCCGACCACTGAAGCTTTCTTT. Translation gives CSARDEVRPTTEAFF.

At least ten counts were recorded for this clonotype. The gene calls are TRBV2 and TRBJ2-7; D not resolved. The germline gives CDR1 SNHLY, CDR2 FYNNEI. With 8 bases removed from V and 5 bases from J, the gap between germline ends came to 19 bases. This CDR3 has 14 amino acids. CDR3 nucleotides: TGTGCCAGCTCCGCCGGATGGGTGGTCAACGAGCAGTACTTC. Translating gives CASSAGWVVNEQYF. Variable domain in full (rest from reference TRBV2 and TRBJ2-7): EPEVTQTPSHQVTQMGQEVILRCVPISNHLYFYWYRQILGQKVEFLVSFYNNEISEKSEIFDDQFSVERPDGSNFTLKIRSTKLEDSAMYFCASSAGWVVNEQYFGPGTRLTVT.

This clonotype has a count of ten or more. V is TRBV20-1 and J is TRBJ2-1, with D hard to call. The V gene lost 4 bases and the J gene lost 0 bases, with 7 bases spanning the gap. This CDR3 has 13 residues. Germline V gene lookup returns CDR1 DFQATT and CDR2 SNEGSKA (reference sequence). This CDR3 is CSATGSSYNEQFF. CDR3 sequence (DNA): TGCAGTGCTACTGGTAGCTCCTACAATGAGCAGTTCTTC.

This clonotype was observed a few times. This chain connects TRBV2 to TRBJ1-1; D might be TRBD1 (6 bases). CDR1 is SNHLY, CDR2 FYNNEI, per germline. With 6 bases removed from V and 0 bases from J, the gap between germline ends came to 14 bases. The CDR3 consists of 15 residues. In nucleotides, the CDR3 is TGTGCCAGCAGCCATGGGAGGGGGGTGAACACTGAAGCTTTCTTT. Translation gives CASSHGRGVNTEAFF.

The CDR3 DNA reads TGTGCCAGTAGACTAGCGGGACAGGTTAATGAAAAACTGTTTTTT. It is translated as CASRLAGQVNEKLFF. V gene TRBV19 combines with J gene TRBJ1-4, with 8 bases fitting TRBD1. With 6 bases clipped from V and 4 bases from J, the junction kept 7 bases outside the gene matches. The CDR3 totals 15 residues. Germline CDR1 LNHDA, CDR2 SQIVND (reference sequence). The full variable domain, in which reference TRBV19 and TRBJ1-4 provide the parts outside the CDR3, is DGGITQSPKYLFRKEGQNVTLSCEQNLNHDAMYWYRQDPGQGLRLIYYSQIVNDFQKGDIAEGYSVSREKKESFPLTVTSAQKNPTAFYLCASRLAGQVNEKLFFGSGTQLSVL.

This clonotype was counted at least ten times. The chain combines TRBV6-1 with TRBJ2-5, with 7 bases that match TRBD1. This CDR3 has 16 amino acids. Germline V gene sequence: CDR1 MNHNS, CDR2 SASEGT. The J segment lost 1 base and the V segment lost 6 bases, leaving 11 bases of the junction unmatched. DNA of the CDR3: TGTGCCAGCAGCCCCCTCGGACAGGCCTTCCAAGAGACCCAGTACTTC. Its translation: CASSPLGQAFQETQYF.

This clonotype was found a few times. A much larger clone lies a single base off, so this may be a read error. The V call is TRBV7-6, the J call TRBJ2-3; TRBD2 aligns across 9 bases. CDR1 is SGHVS, CDR2 FNYEAQ, per germline. The CDR3 has 17 amino acids. This CDR3 is CASSLVAGGRNTDPQYF. In DNA form, the CDR3 reads TGTGCCAGCAGCTTAGTGGCGGGGGGGAGAAACACAGATCCGCAGTATTTT.

Remarks on this clonotype: A much larger clonotype is one base distant, so this may be a read error. The V call is TRBV6-2 or TRBV6-3, the J call TRBJ2-2, with TRBD2 identical over 7 bases. Germline V gene lookup returns CDR1 MNHEY and CDR2 SVGEGT. This CDR3 has 16 amino acids. V lost 4 bases and J lost 0; bases outside the gene matches: 5. The CDR3 reads CASSSGRWANTGELFF. The CDR3 DNA reads as TGTGCCAGCAGTTCCGGGAGGTGGGCGAACACCGGGGAGCTGTTTTTT.

This clonotype has a handful of counts. V and J are TRBV6-6 and TRBJ1-1; D remains unclear. This CDR3 contains 16 residues. V was clipped by 2 bases and J by 6 bases, with 19 bases between them. CDR1 is MNHNY and CDR2 is SVGAGI in the germline V gene (reference sequence). The CDR3 reads CASSYPYGESVSEAFF. As DNA, the CDR3 is TGTGCCAGCAGTTACCCTTACGGGGAGTCGGTGTCTGAAGCTTTCTTT.

The chain carries TRBV25-1 and TRBJ1-4, with D unresolved. The CDR3 has 15 residues. V was trimmed by 3 bases and J by 10 bases, leaving 18 bases between them. CDR1 and CDR2 (germline): MGHDK, SYGVNS. CDR3 nucleotide sequence: TGTGCCAGCAGTGAGGTAGCGGCCAGGCATCCAAAACTGTTTTTT. Translating it yields CASSEVAARHPKLFF. The full variable domain, with the rest looked up from reference TRBV25-1 and TRBJ1-4, is EADIYQTPRYLVIGTGKKITLECSQTMGHDKMYWYQQDPGMELHLIHYSYGVNSTEKGDLSSESTVSRIRTEHFPLTLESARPSHTSQYLCASSEVAARHPKLFFGSGTQLSVL.

Many counts were recorded for this clonotype. V is TRBV11-3 and J is TRBJ2-5; weak D call: TRBD1 (6 bases). CDR1 SGHNT and CDR2 YENEEA come from the germline V gene. This CDR3 has 15 residues. With 5 bases removed from V and 4 bases from J, the gap between germline ends came to 17 bases. The DNA for the CDR3 is TGTGCCAGCAGCCCTAGGGGGAGAAGGATAGAGACCCAGTACTTC. It codes for CASSPRGRRIETQYF.

Comments on this clonotype: This may be a read error, as it is one base from a much larger clone. The conserved phenylalanine or tryptophan is not found at the CDR3 terminus, so this likely reflects a read error. V gene TRBV19 combines with J gene TRBJ2-1; a possible D gene is TRBD2 (5 bases). This CDR3 spans 14 amino acids. V dropped 3 bases and J dropped 3 bases, with 9 bases sitting between them. Germline V gene lookup returns CDR1 LNHDA and CDR2 SQIVND (reference sequence). The CDR3 DNA sequence: TGTGCCAGTAGTATTAAAGGACTCTACAATGAGCAGTTCCTC. Translation gives CASSIKGLYNEQFL.

This clonotype was seen a handful of times. This chain joins TRBV19 and TRBJ2-3; D could derive from TRBD1 or TRBD2 (5 bases each). V was clipped by 3 bases and J by 2 bases, with 18 bases between them. Germline lookup yields CDR1 LNHDA and CDR2 SQIVND (reference sequence). CDR3 length equals 17 residues. The DNA of the CDR3 is TGTGCCAGTAGTATTAGGGACGGTGAGCAGTACACAGATACGCAGTATTTT. Translating gives CASSIRDGEQYTDTQYF. The whole variable domain, filled in from reference TRBV19 and TRBJ2-3, reads DGGITQSPKYLFRKEGQNVTLSCEQNLNHDAMYWYRQDPGQGLRLIYYSQIVNDFQKGDIAEGYSVSREKKESFPLTVTSAQKNPTAFYLCASSIRDGEQYTDTQYFGPGTRLTVL.

This clonotype was seen more than once but under ten times. The chain joins TRBV3-1 to TRBJ2-3; D call uncertain. Germline assignment: CDR1 LGHDT and CDR2 YNNKEL (reference sequence). The CDR3 has 12 amino acids. Trimming took 2 bases from V and 11 from J, leaving 11 bases between them. The CDR3 DNA follows: TGTGCCAGCAGCCAATTTGGGATTGGGCAGTATTTT. It encodes CASSQFGIGQYF.

This clonotype was counted many times. This chain connects TRBV7-2 to TRBJ2-7, with D perhaps matching TRBD1 (6 bases). The CDR3 length is 15 residues. V was pared by 5 bases and J by 1 base, with 15 bases between. Per the germline V gene, CDR1 is SGHTA and CDR2 is FQGNSA. The CDR3 is CASSRASDRSYEQYF. The CDR3, as DNA: TGTGCCAGCAGCCGAGCCTCAGACAGGTCCTACGAGCAGTACTTC. Supplemented by reference TRBV7-2 and TRBJ2-7, the full variable domain reads GAGVSQSPSNKVTEKGKDVELRCDPISGHTALYWYRQSLGQGLEFLIYFQGNSAPDKSGLPSDRFSAERTGGSVSTLTIQRTQQEDSAVYLCASSRASDRSYEQYFGPGTRLTVT.